In its sample, the clone carrying this T cell receptor (beta chain) was seen a few times. The source of the sample is a study of blood T cells in healthy people across ages. Sample-barcoded 5' priming and a J-beta primer mix drove a second PCR of 7 to 11 cycles. Tags on each cDNA molecule came from a template-switch adaptor with 12 random nucleotides. TCRdb re-called the 5' RACE reads through MiXCR, storing one row per CDR3 protein. This table has more than 750,000 distinct CDR3 sequences, about 28% appearing once. The CDR3 contains 14 residues. Germline V CDR1 and CDR2: DFQATT, SNEGSKA (reference sequence). Trimming pared 7 bases from V and 1 base from J, leaving 14 bases between. The data also belong to a second study, concerning T cells of mothers and their children.

The sample was blood. This sequence was found in a woman in her forties in good health. The chain uses TRBV20-1 and TRBJ2-1, with D tentatively TRBD1 or TRBD2 (7 bases each). The CDR3 protein is CSVPRGGSYNEQFF. CDR3 sequence (DNA): TGCAGTGTCCCCAGGGGGGGGTCCTACAATGAGCAGTTCTTC.